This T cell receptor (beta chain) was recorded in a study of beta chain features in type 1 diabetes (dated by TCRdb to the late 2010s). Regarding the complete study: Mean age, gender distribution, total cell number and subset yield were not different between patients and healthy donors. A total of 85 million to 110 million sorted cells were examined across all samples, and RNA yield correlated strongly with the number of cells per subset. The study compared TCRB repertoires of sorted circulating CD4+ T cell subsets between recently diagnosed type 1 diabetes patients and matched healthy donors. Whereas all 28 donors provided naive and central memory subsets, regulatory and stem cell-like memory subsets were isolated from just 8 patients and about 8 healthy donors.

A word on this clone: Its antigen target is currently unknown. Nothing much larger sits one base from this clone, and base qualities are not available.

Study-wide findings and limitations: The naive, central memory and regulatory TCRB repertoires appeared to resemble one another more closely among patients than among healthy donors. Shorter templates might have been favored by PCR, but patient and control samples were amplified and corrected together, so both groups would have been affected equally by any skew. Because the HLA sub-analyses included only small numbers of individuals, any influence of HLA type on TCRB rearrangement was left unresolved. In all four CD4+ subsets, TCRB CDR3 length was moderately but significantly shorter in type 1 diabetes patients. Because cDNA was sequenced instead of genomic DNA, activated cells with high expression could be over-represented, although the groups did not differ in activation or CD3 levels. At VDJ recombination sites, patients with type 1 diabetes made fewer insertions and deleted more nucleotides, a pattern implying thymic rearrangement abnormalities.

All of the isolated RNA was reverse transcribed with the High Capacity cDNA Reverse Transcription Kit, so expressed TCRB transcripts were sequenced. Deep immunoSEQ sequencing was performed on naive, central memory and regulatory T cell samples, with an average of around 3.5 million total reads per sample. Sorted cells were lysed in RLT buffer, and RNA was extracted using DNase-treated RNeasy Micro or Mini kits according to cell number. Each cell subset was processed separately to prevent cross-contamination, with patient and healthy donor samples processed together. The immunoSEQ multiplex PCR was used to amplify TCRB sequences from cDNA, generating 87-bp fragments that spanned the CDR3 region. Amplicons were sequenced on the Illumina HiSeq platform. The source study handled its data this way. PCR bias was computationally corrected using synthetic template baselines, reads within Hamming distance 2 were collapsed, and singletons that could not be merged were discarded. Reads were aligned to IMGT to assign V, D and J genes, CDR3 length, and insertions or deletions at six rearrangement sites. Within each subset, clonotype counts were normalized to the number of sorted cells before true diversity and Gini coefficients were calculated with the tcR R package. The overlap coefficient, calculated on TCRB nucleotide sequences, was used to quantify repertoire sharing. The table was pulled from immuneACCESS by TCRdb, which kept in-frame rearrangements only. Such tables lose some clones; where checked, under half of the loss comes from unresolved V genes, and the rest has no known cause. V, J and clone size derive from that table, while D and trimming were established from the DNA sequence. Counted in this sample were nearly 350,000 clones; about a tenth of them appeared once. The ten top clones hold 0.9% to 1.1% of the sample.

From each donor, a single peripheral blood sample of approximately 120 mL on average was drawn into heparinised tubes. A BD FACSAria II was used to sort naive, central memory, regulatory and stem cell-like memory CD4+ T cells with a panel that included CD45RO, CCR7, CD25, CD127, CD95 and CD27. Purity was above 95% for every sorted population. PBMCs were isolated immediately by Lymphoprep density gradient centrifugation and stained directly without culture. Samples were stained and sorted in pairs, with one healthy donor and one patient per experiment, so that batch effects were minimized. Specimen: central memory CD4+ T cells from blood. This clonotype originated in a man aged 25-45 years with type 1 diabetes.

CDR3 region: CASSEEDVVVTQETQYF. The base sequence is TGCGCCAGCAGTGAGGAGGATGTGGTGGTGACCCAAGAGACCCAGTACTTC. The sequence is built from TRBV10-1 and TRBJ2-5; no D segment can be confidently identified. The junction shows trimming of 2 bases on V and 1 base on J, plus 17 bases between the germline ends. Looking up the germline V gene (reference sequence) yields CDR1 WNHNN and CDR2 SYGVQD. The CDR3 goes from the cysteine to the phenylalanine over 17 residues. CDR3 DNA only is kept here, 51 bases in frame from base 1.